The rows below give T cell receptor beta chains drawn from one sample of a study of T cell responses to AZD1222 COVID-19 vaccine. Here immunoSEQ multiplex PCR was the method, and the copy in TCRdb shows in-frame clones only, minus some. The sample consists of some 140,000 clones, roughly 82% of them appearing once. The sequencing here drew on peripheral blood, taken on day 0 of AZD1222 vaccination. The receptors derive from an adult in good health. Both conserved end residues are part of each CDR3. A D gene is named only where the DNA matches it firmly. Where a row states a size, it is once, few, many or the class of an expanded clone; other rows omit it.

d_gene	v_gene	abundance	j_gene	CDR3nt	CDR3aa
TRBD2	TRBV7-6	.	TRBJ2-3	TGTGCCAGCAGCCCCCGTGGTAGCGGGGGGGTAGTCGGTACGCAGTATTTT	CASSPRGSGGVVGTQYF
TRBD1	TRBV5-1	many	TRBJ1-6	TGCGCCAGCAGCTTGGGGGGACAGGCCGTTAATTCACCCCTCCACTTT	CASSLGGQAVNSPLHF
.	TRBV3-1/TRBV3-2	.	TRBJ1-1	TGTGCCAGCAGCCAAGATGTGGGGACTGAAGCTTTCTTT	CASSQDVGTEAFF
.	TRBV5-5	.	TRBJ1-2	TGTGCCAGCAGCGGGGGTGGTGAAGTCAGTAACTATGGCTACACCTTC	CASSGGGEVSNYGYTF
TRBD2	TRBV4-1	few	TRBJ2-1	TGCGCCAGCAGCCAAGATATTTCGGGGGGAAGGTACAATGAGCAGTTCTTC	CASSQDISGGRYNEQFF
.	TRBV5-1	.	TRBJ1-2	TGCGCCAGCAGCTTGGATCACTCTGGGGGTGGCTACACCTTC	CASSLDHSGGGYTF
.	TRBV6-5	.	TRBJ1-1	TGTGCCAGCCGGGCGGGGGAATCAGGGAACACTGAAGCTTTCTTT	CASRAGESGNTEAFF
.	TRBV6-5	.	TRBJ2-5	TGTGCCAGCAGCGAGGGCAGCTACCCCCAAGAGACCCAGTACTTC	CASSEGSYPQETQYF
.	TRBV7-6	.	TRBJ2-6	TGTGCCAGCAGCTTAGGAGGGGCTGGGGCCAACGTCCTGACTTTC	CASSLGGAGANVLTF
.	TRBV14	.	TRBJ1-5	TGTGCCAGCAGCCTATCTTTACCCTTCGGGGGGCCGCAGCCCCAGCATTTT	CASSLSLPFGGPQPQHF
.	TRBV9	.	TRBJ1-6	TGTGCCAGCAGCGTAGGGACACACAGCAATTCACCCCTCCACTTT	CASSVGTHSNSPLHF
.	TRBV7-9	few	TRBJ1-1	TGTGCCAGCAGCTTAGCACAGGGTTTAGTTGAAGCTTTCTTT	CASSLAQGLVEAFF
.	TRBV29-1	.	TRBJ1-1	TGCAGCGTTGATGCAGCTGGTTTGAACACTGAAGCTTTCTTT	CSVDAAGLNTEAFF
TRBD2	TRBV27	.	TRBJ2-3	TGTGCCAGCAGTCGACTAGCGGGGGCCACAGATACGCAGTATTTT	CASSRLAGATDTQYF
.	TRBV6-5	.	TRBJ2-3	TGTGCCAGCAGTTACGTCGCAGATACGCAGTATTTT	CASSYVADTQYF
TRBD1	TRBV6-2/TRBV6-3	.	TRBJ1-6	TGTGCCAGCAGTTACGCCATGGGACAGTTGAACTCACCCCTCCACTTT	CASSYAMGQLNSPLHF
.	TRBV28	.	TRBJ1-5	TGTGCCAGCCGGGACACAAAGTATCAGCCCCAGCATTTT	CASRDTKYQPQHF
.	TRBV27	.	TRBJ1-5	TGTGCCAGCAGTTTAGTCTTTTATAGCAATCAGCCCCAGCATTTT	CASSLVFYSNQPQHF
.	TRBV25-1	.	TRBJ1-6	TGTGCCAGCAGCGCGACAGGATATAATTCACCCCTCCACTTT	CASSATGYNSPLHF
TRBD1	TRBV10-3	.	TRBJ2-1	TGTGCCATCAGAGGGACAGGGGCTTTCAATGAGCAGTTCTTC	CAIRGTGAFNEQFF
.	TRBV27	.	TRBJ2-1	TGTGCCAGCAGTTTAAGAGGACTAATCTACAATGAGCAGTTCTTC	CASSLRGLIYNEQFF
TRBD2	TRBV27	.	TRBJ2-5	TGTGCCAGCAGTTTTAAAGCGGGGGGTAAAAGCCTCCAAGAGACCCAGTACTTC	CASSFKAGGKSLQETQYF
.	TRBV6-5	.	TRBJ1-6	TGTGCCAGCAGTCAGACAGGTGTTTTTAATTCACCCCTCCACTTT	CASSQTGVFNSPLHF
.	TRBV6-1	.	TRBJ1-2	TGTGCCAGCAGTGAACGACGGGTAACTAACTATGGCTACACCTTC	CASSERRVTNYGYTF
.	TRBV30	.	TRBJ2-7	TGTGCCTGGATGACAGGAAACTCCTACGAGCAGTACTTC	CAWMTGNSYEQYF
.	TRBV30	.	TRBJ1-2	TGTGCCTGGAGTATTTTGGGGGGGCCCGGGGATGGCTACACCTTC	CAWSILGGPGDGYTF
.	TRBV12-3/TRBV12-4	once	TRBJ1-1	TGTGCCAGCAGTTTGGCCGGTGACACTGAAGCTTTCTTT	CASSLAGDTEAFF
TRBD1	TRBV19	.	TRBJ1-4	TGTGCCAGTACCAACCCGGGGGGACAGGAGAATGAAAAACTGTTTTTT	CASTNPGGQENEKLFF
TRBD1	TRBV5-1	.	TRBJ1-2	TGCGCCAGCAGCTTGGCCCACGGACAGGGCAGTGGCTACACCTTC	CASSLAHGQGSGYTF
TRBD1	TRBV27	.	TRBJ1-1	TGTGCCAGCAGTCTCGGGACAGGCAGGGGTATTAATACTGAAGCTTTCTTT	CASSLGTGRGINTEAFF
.	TRBV21-1	.	TRBJ2-7	TGTGCCAGCAGCAAAGGCCAGACGTCCTACGAGCAGTACTTC	CASSKGQTSYEQYF
TRBD1	TRBV5-1	.	TRBJ1-5	TGCGCCAGCAGCTTGACCGCAGGGGGCGGTCAGCCCCAGCATTTT	CASSLTAGGGQPQHF
.	TRBV14	.	TRBJ1-4	TGTGCCAGCAGCCAAGTAAGGGTTTCAACTAATGAAAAACTGTTTTTT	CASSQVRVSTNEKLFF
TRBD1	TRBV6-4	.	TRBJ2-7	TGTGCCAGCAGTCGACCCGGGACAGGGGATTACGAGCAGTACTTC	CASSRPGTGDYEQYF
.	TRBV5-1	.	TRBJ1-6	TGCGCCAGCAGCTTGGGACACGTTAATTCACCCCTCCACTTT	CASSLGHVNSPLHF
.	TRBV5-1	.	TRBJ1-4	TGCGCCAGCAGCTTGCCTTCCGGGACATCAGAAGAAAAACTGTTTTTT	CASSLPSGTSEEKLFF
TRBD1	TRBV4-1	once	TRBJ1-1	TGCGCCAGCAGCCAAGAAAGGGGACAGACCTTTGAAGCTTTCTTT	CASSQERGQTFEAFF
.	TRBV7-9	few	TRBJ1-3	TGTGCCAGCAGCCAAGAGGGTAGTAGCTCTGGAAACACCATATATTTT	CASSQEGSSSGNTIYF
TRBD1	TRBV28	.	TRBJ1-5	TGTGCCAGCAGGACTCCCAGGGGGGAGCAGCCCCAGCATTTT	CASRTPRGEQPQHF
.	TRBV18	.	TRBJ1-6	TGTGCCAGCTCACCAAGGCCAGCGGACTATAATTCACCCCTCCACTTT	CASSPRPADYNSPLHF
.	TRBV10-3	.	TRBJ1-2	TGTGCCATCAGCCCGGAGGACTATGGCTACACCTTC	CAISPEDYGYTF